This passage covers 26 T cell receptor beta chains from one sample sequenced in a study of T cell changes during pregnancy in multiple sclerosis. Only in-frame clones appear in the TCRdb table, and some are missing; sequencing was by immunoSEQ multiplex PCR. This sample has roughly 76,000 clones; 92% occur once, and the top ten carry about 0.27%. The sample in question was CD4+ T cells from peripheral blood mononuclear cells, obtained after pregnancy. These receptors all stem from a female donor with multiple sclerosis, enrolled in a pregnancy study.

The genes are TRBV5-1 and TRBJ2-1; D is perhaps TRBD2 (6 bases). V lost 5 bases to trimming and J lost 13 bases, with 22 bases between them. The CDR3 has 14 residues. Germline V gene data show CDR1 as SGHRS and CDR2 as YFSETQ. CDR3 in amino acids: CASSSGSGGTVQFF. The CDR3 nucleotides read TGCGCCAGCAGTTCTGGGTCTGGGGGGACCGTCCAGTTCTTC.

The J gene is TRBJ1-6, the V gene TRBV5-1, with 9 bases aligning to TRBD1. Unmatched junction bases numbered 6, after V lost 2 bases and J lost 6 bases. Germline-derived CDR1 and CDR2 are SGHRS and YFSETQ. This CDR3 comprises 16 residues. The CDR3 sequence: CASSLTPGQGNSPLHF. The CDR3 DNA sequence: TGCGCCAGCAGCTTAACCCCGGGACAGGGTAATTCACCCCTCCACTTT. Combining the CDR3 with reference TRBV5-1 and TRBJ1-6 gives the whole variable domain KAGVTQTPRYLIKTRGQQVTLSCSPISGHRSVSWYQQTPGQGLQFLFEYFSETQRNKGNFPGRFSGRQFSNSRSEMNVSTLELGDSALYLCASSLTPGQGNSPLHFGNGTRLTVT.

The gene calls are TRBV5-1 and TRBJ1-1; 7 bases align to TRBD1. Unmatched junction bases numbered 10, after V lost 7 bases and J lost 4 bases. The CDR3 contains 14 residues. Germline V lookup: CDR1 SGHRS, CDR2 YFSETQ. In DNA, the CDR3 is TGCGCCAGCCACGATCCAAACAGGGGCACTGAAGCTTTCTTT. Protein: CASHDPNRGTEAFF.

The rearrangement uses TRBV5-6 and TRBJ2-5; 11 bases match TRBD1. Per germline, CDR1 SGHDT and CDR2 YYEEEE. The CDR3 has 17 amino acids. With V trimmed by 5 bases and J by 4 bases, 13 bases remained unmatched. The CDR3 nucleotides are TGTGCCAGCAGATTTGGACAGGGGGCCTTCGCCGTAGAGACCCAGTACTTC. Translated, it gives CASRFGQGAFAVETQYF.

The DNA of the CDR3 is TGTGCCTGGACCGACGGCGGAAATCAGCCCCAGCATTTT. It is translated as CAWTDGGNQPQHF. The chain joins TRBV30 to TRBJ1-5; no firm D call. This CDR3 comprises 13 residues. Looked up from germline, CDR1 is GTSNPN and CDR2 is SVGIG (reference sequence). The V end lost 4 bases, the J end lost 4 bases, and 11 bases lay between the germline ends.

The chain employs TRBV9 and TRBJ2-7; 7 bases line up with TRBD2. The ends lost 0 bases at V and 3 bases at J; junction bases unmatched: 6. This CDR3 spans 15 amino acids. CDR1 is SGDLS and CDR2 is YYNGEE in the germline V gene. In DNA form, the CDR3 reads TGTGCCAGCAGCGTAGGAGAGGGACTAAACTACGAGCAGTACTTC. This translates into CASSVGEGLNYEQYF. Based on the CDR3 plus reference TRBV9 and TRBJ2-7, the full variable domain is DSGVTQTPKHLITATGQRVTLRCSPRSGDLSVYWYQQSLDQGLQFLIQYYNGEERAKGNILERFSAQQFPDLHSELNLSSLELGDSALYFCASSVGEGLNYEQYFGPGTRLTVT.

The V call is TRBV9, the J call TRBJ1-2; D call uncertain. Germline CDR1 is SGDLS and CDR2 is YYNGEE. The ends were cut back, 0 bases at V and 7 bases at J, with 10 bases in the middle. This CDR3 contains 13 residues. In nucleotides, the CDR3 is TGTGCCAGCAGCGTAGATCGGTTCTCTGGCTACACCTTC. Its translation: CASSVDRFSGYTF.

The chain has TRBV10-3 and TRBJ2-3; 10 positions match TRBD2. Germline V CDR1 and CDR2: ENHRY, SYGVKD. V was clipped by 0 bases and J by 4 bases; unmatched bases: 7. This CDR3 spans 17 amino acids. The chain's CDR3 is CAISESTGLAGADTQYF. DNA for the CDR3: TGTGCCATCAGTGAGTCGACTGGGCTAGCGGGAGCAGATACGCAGTATTTT.

The V gene is TRBV30, the J gene TRBJ2-5; TRBD1 agrees at 8 bases. Losses at the gene ends were 0 bases for V and 4 bases for J; bases not matched to a gene: 4. Germline V gene sequence: CDR1 GTSNPN, CDR2 SVGIG (reference sequence). The CDR3 contains 14 residues. CDR3 nucleotides: TGTGCCTGGAGTGTTAGACAGGGGCGAGAGACCCAGTACTTC. Translated: CAWSVRQGRETQYF.

The V gene is TRBV25-1, the J gene TRBJ2-7, with a possible D match to TRBD2 (5 bases). The CDR3 length is 14 residues. From germline, CDR1 is MGHDK and CDR2 SYGVNS. The V gene lost 5 bases and the J gene lost 1 base, with 12 bases spanning the gap. The CDR3: CASSSSPGSYEQYF. The CDR3 region has the DNA TGTGCCAGCAGTAGCTCCCCGGGGTCCTACGAGCAGTACTTC.

This clone was seen only once. The rearrangement uses TRBV14 and TRBJ2-7, with 9 positions matching TRBD1. Trimming removed 1 base from V and 13 bases from J; junction bases left unmatched: 2. Per the germline V gene, CDR1 is SGHDN and CDR2 is FVKESK. This CDR3 comprises 11 residues. CDR3 in amino acids: CASSQGGQGYF. CDR3 DNA: TGTGCCAGCAGCCAAGGGGGACAGGGTTACTTC.

This sequence joins TRBV7-2 and TRBJ2-5, with D perhaps matching TRBD2 (5 bases). Between the trimmed V and J ends, which lost 3 bases and 5 bases, there was a span of 16 bases. The CDR3 has 15 amino acids. Germline CDR1 SGHTA, CDR2 FQGNSA. The CDR3 nucleotides are TGTGCCAGCAGCTTCGGCGCGACCTCGGGGGAGACCCAGTACTTC. This gives the protein CASSFGATSGETQYF.

This clone was observed a single time. The chain combines TRBV18 with TRBJ1-1; no definite D call. The CDR3 sequence is 13 residues long. The V end lost 4 bases, the J end lost 3 bases, and 9 bases lay between the germline ends. Per germline, CDR1 KGHSH and CDR2 LQKENI. The CDR3 DNA follows: TGTGCCAGCTCACTTACCCGGGACACTGAAGCTTTCTTT. Amino acid sequence: CASSLTRDTEAFF.

The V and J genes are TRBV4-1 and TRBJ2-7; 11 bases are shared with TRBD2. The CDR3 runs 15 residues. Germline assignment: CDR1 MGHRA and CDR2 YSYEKL. V lost 4 bases, J lost 2 bases, and 4 bases stayed unmatched. Written as DNA, the CDR3 is TGCGCCAGCAGCCCTCGACTAGCGGGGACCTACGAGCAGTACTTC. Translating gives CASSPRLAGTYEQYF.

This chain uses TRBV6-5 with TRBJ1-2, with D tentatively TRBD1 (6 bases). V gave up 0 bases and J gave up 4 bases, with 12 bases separating them. CDR3 length: 15 residues. CDR1 and CDR2 from the germline V gene are MNHEY and SVGAGI. This CDR3 reads CASSYSSQGRYGYTF. CDR3 bases: TGTGCCAGCAGTTACTCGTCTCAGGGGCGCTATGGCTACACCTTC.

The rearrangement links TRBV19 to TRBJ2-1; D perhaps matches TRBD2 (6 bases). The V gene lost 4 bases and the J gene lost 6 bases, with 16 bases spanning the gap. CDR1 LNHDA and CDR2 SQIVND come from the germline V gene (reference sequence). The CDR3 spans 15 residues. CDR3 protein: CASSKGLYLSNEQFF. Written as DNA, the CDR3 is TGTGCCAGTAGTAAGGGACTCTACCTCAGCAATGAGCAGTTCTTC.

The chain combines TRBV7-9 with TRBJ2-2; D may be TRBD1 (5 bases). This CDR3 comprises 15 residues. The germline V and J ends were trimmed by 5 bases and 0 bases, with 10 bases remaining between them. CDR1 is SEHNR, CDR2 FQNEAQ, per germline (reference sequence). The CDR3 region has the DNA TGTGCCAGCAGCCAGCAGGGCTCGAACACCGGGGAGCTGTTTTTT. Protein sequence: CASSQQGSNTGELFF.

This chain uses TRBV27 with TRBJ1-2, with TRBD1 matching 7 bases. Germline trimming cut 6 bases from V and 6 bases from J; bases unmatched to any gene: 7. This CDR3 is 13 amino acids long. Germline assignment: CDR1 MNHEY and CDR2 SMNVEV (reference sequence). The CDR3 region is CASSPQGYNGYTF. DNA of the CDR3: TGTGCCAGCAGCCCACAGGGGTACAATGGCTACACCTTC.

The chain couples TRBV7-3 to TRBJ1-1, with D tentatively TRBD1 (5 bases). CDR3 size: 15 residues. The germline V gene has CDR1 SGHTA and CDR2 FQGTGA. Between the trimmed V and J ends, which lost 4 bases and 2 bases, there was a span of 14 bases. The CDR3 spells CASSSLAGGNTEAFF. Written as DNA, the CDR3 is TGTGCCAGCAGCTCTTTAGCGGGGGGAAACACTGAAGCTTTCTTT.

V usage is TRBV5-6 and J usage is TRBJ1-6, with a tentative D call TRBD1 (5 bases). Trimming took 5 bases from V and 5 from J, leaving 26 bases between them. This CDR3 has 19 amino acids. The V gene's germline CDR1 is SGHDT and CDR2 YYEEEE. CDR3 sequence reads: CASRGPSVGGSVHNSPLHF. In nucleotides, the CDR3 is TGTGCCAGCAGGGGGCCCTCGGTGGGGGGAAGTGTCCATAATTCACCCCTCCACTTT.

This chain's CDR3 is CASSSGQSFATNEKLFF. The CDR3 nucleotides read TGTGCCAGCAGTTCCGGACAGAGTTTTGCAACTAATGAAAAACTGTTTTTT. This chain connects TRBV27 to TRBJ1-4; weak D call: TRBD1 (6 bases). The CDR3 extends over 17 amino acids. Trimming removed 4 bases at V and 0 bases at J, with 15 bases between. Germline CDR1 MNHEY, CDR2 SMNVEV (reference sequence). Full variable domain (rest looked up from reference TRBV27 and TRBJ1-4): EAQVTQNPRYLITVTGKKLTVTCSQNMNHEYMSWYRQDPGLGLRQIYYSMNVEVTDKGDVPEGYKVSRKEKRNFPLILESPSPNQTSLYFCASSSGQSFATNEKLFFGSGTQLSVL.

The chain employs TRBV10-3 and TRBJ2-3; 7 bases align to TRBD2. Germline V gene data show CDR1 as ENHRY and CDR2 as SYGVKD. The CDR3 sequence is 15 residues long. Losses at the gene ends were 2 bases for V and 5 bases for J; bases not matched to a gene: 7. The CDR3 loop reads CAISEGGSNVDTQYF. The CDR3 DNA reads TGTGCCATCAGTGAGGGCGGGAGTAATGTAGATACGCAGTATTTT.

The J gene is TRBJ2-7, the V gene TRBV9, with TRBD1 identical over 11 bases. The ends lost 10 bases at V and 3 bases at J; junction bases unmatched: 3. Per the germline V gene, CDR1 is SGDLS and CDR2 is YYNGEE. The CDR3 loop spans 12 amino acids. The CDR3 nucleotides are TGTGCCGGGGACAGGGGGGACTACGAGCAGTACTTC. Its protein is CAGDRGDYEQYF. The full variable domain, completed using reference TRBV9 and TRBJ2-7, is DSGVTQTPKHLITATGQRVTLRCSPRSGDLSVYWYQQSLDQGLQFLIQYYNGEERAKGNILERFSAQQFPDLHSELNLSSLELGDSALYFCAGDRGDYEQYFGPGTRLTVT.

This clone was observed a few times. Other DNA sequences of this sample code for an identical CDR3. V gene TRBV4-1 combines with J gene TRBJ2-1; no firm D call. Per germline, CDR1 MGHRA and CDR2 YSYEKL. The germline V and J ends were trimmed by 1 base and 0 bases, with 10 bases remaining between them. The CDR3 covers 16 residues. DNA for the CDR3: TGCGCCAGCAGCCAAGTCGACATACTCTCCTACAATGAGCAGTTCTTC. It is translated as CASSQVDILSYNEQFF.

V gene TRBV2 combines with J gene TRBJ2-5, with 8 bases matching TRBD1. The CDR3 is made up of 12 amino acids. Per germline, CDR1 SNHLY and CDR2 FYNNEI. After removal of 4 bases from V and 14 bases from J, the junction contained 9 bases not matched to a gene. CDR3 coding DNA: TGTGCCAGCAGTGCGGATGGACAGGGTTTATACTTC. Its protein product is CASSADGQGLYF.

A single count supports this clone. The chain joins TRBV30 to TRBJ1-5; 11 bases align to TRBD1. The CDR3 contains 15 residues. V was clipped by 1 base and J by 7 bases; unmatched bases: 6. CDR1 and CDR2 from the germline V gene are GTSNPN and SVGIG (reference sequence). In DNA form, the CDR3 reads TGTGCCTGGAGTGACGGGGACAGGGGGGAACAGCCCCAGCATTTT. Its protein product is CAWSDGDRGEQPQHF.